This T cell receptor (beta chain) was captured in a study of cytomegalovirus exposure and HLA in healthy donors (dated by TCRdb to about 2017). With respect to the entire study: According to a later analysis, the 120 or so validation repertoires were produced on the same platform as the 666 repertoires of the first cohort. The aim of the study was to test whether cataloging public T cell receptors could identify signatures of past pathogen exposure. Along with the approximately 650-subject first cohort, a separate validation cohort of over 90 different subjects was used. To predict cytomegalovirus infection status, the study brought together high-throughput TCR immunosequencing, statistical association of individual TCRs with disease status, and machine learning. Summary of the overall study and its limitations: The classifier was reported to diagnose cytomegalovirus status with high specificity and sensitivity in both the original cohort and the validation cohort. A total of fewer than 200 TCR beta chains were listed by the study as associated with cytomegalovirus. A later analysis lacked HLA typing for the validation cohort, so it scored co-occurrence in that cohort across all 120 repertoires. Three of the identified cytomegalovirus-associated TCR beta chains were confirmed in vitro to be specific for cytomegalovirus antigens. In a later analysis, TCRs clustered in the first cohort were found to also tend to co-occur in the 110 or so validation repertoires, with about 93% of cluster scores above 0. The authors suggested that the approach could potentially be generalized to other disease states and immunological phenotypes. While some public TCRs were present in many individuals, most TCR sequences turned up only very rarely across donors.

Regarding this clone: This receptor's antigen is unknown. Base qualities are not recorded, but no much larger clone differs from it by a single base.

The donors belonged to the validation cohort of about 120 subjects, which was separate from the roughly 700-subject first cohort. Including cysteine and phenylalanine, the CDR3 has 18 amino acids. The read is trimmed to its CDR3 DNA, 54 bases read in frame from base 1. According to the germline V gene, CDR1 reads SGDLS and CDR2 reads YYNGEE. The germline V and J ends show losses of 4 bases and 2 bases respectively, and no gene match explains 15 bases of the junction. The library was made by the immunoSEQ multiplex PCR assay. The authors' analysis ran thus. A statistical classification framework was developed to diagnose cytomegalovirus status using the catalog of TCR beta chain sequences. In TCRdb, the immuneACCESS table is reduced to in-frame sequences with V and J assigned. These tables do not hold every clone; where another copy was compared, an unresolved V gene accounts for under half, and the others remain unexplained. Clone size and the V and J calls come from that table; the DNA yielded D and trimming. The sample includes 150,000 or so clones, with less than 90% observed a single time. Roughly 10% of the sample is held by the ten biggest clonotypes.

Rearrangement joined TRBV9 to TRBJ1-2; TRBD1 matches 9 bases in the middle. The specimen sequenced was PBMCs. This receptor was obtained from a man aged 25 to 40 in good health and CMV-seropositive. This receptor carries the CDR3 CASSSNRDRANPNYGYTF. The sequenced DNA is TGTGCCAGCAGCTCGAACCGGGACAGGGCCAACCCAAACTATGGCTACACCTTC.